The present entry profiles one TCR beta chain with its context. The record originates from a study of Ad26.COV2.S vaccination and SARS-CoV-2 variants. There are 15 residues in the CDR3. V was pared by 0 bases and J by 4 bases, with 11 bases between. Germline CDR1 is KGHDR and CDR2 is SFDVKD. Sequenced by immunoSEQ multiplex PCR; TCRdb stores in-frame clones only, minus some. The table lists approximately 420,000 clones, approximately 90% of them singletons, with 3.5% in the top ten. Treatment defined: around 19 received Ad26.COV2.S at low or high dose, single or two shots; 5 received placebo; per-sample allocation not given. Repertoires come from day 63 after the first vaccine or placebo injection.

The sequencing used peripheral blood, collected in a trial of Ad26.COV2.S vaccine versus placebo. This receptor was taken from a person between 18 and 59 years old who received the Ad26.COV2.S COVID-19 vaccine or a placebo. The chain is built from TRBV24-1 and TRBJ1-2; D call uncertain. The DNA of the CDR3 is TGTGCCACCAGTGATTTGGGGCGCCCTTCCTATGGCTACACCTTC. The encoded protein is CATSDLGRPSYGYTF.